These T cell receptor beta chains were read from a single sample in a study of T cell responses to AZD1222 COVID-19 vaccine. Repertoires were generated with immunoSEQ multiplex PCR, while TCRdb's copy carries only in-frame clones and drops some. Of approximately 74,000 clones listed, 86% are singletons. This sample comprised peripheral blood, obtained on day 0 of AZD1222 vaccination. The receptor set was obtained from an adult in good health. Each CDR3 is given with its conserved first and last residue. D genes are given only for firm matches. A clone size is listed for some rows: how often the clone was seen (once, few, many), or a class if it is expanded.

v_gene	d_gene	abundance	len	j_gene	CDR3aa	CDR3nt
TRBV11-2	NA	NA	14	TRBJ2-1	CASNTGTYYNEQFF	TGTGCCAGCAACACCGGGACCTACTACAATGAGCAGTTCTTC
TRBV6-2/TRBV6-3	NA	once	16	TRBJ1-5	CASSYDPGRGGQPQHF	TGTGCCAGCAGTTACGACCCGGGTAGGGGAGGTCAGCCCCAGCATTTT
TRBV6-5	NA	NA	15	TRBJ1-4	CASSTHKATNEKLFF	TGTGCCAGCAGTACCCACAAAGCAACTAATGAAAAACTGTTTTTT
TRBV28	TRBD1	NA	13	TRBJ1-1	CASSLQGAYEAFF	TGTGCCAGCAGTTTACAGGGGGCTTATGAAGCTTTCTTT
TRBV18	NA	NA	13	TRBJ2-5	CASASGHQETQYF	TGTGCCAGCGCCTCGGGGCACCAAGAGACCCAGTACTTC
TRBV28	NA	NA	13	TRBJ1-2	CASSSLPGGGYTF	TGTGCCAGCAGCTCTCTACCGGGAGGCGGCTACACCTTC
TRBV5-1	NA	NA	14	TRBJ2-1	CASSTSGAYNEQFF	TGCGCCAGCAGTACCTCGGGAGCCTACAATGAGCAGTTCTTC
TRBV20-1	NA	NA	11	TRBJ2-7	CSASTVYEQYF	TGCAGTGCCAGTACCGTCTACGAGCAGTACTTC
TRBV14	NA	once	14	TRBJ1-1	CASSPTRWDTEAFF	TGTGCCAGCAGTCCCACCCGGTGGGACACTGAAGCTTTCTTT
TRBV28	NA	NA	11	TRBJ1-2	CASSRDWGYTF	TGTGCCAGCAGTCGAGACTGGGGCTACACCTTC
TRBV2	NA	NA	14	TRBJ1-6	CASREVAGNSPLHF	TGTGCCAGCAGGGAAGTGGCAGGGAATTCACCCCTCCACTTT
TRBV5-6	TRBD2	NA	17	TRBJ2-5	CASSLAFSGGTQETQYF	TGTGCCAGCAGCTTGGCCTTTAGCGGGGGGACGCAAGAGACCCAGTACTTC
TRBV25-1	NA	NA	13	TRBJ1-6	CASSRGVRSPLHF	TGTGCCAGCAGTCGAGGGGTACGTTCACCCCTCCACTTT
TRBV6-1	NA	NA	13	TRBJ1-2	CASSETGVYGYTF	TGTGCCAGCAGTGAAACAGGAGTCTATGGCTACACCTTC
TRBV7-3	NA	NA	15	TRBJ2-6	CASSLTGPWANVLTF	TGTGCCAGCAGCTTAACGGGTCCCTGGGCCAACGTCCTGACTTTC
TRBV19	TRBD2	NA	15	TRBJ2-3	CASSGLADSTDTQYF	TGTGCCAGTAGCGGACTAGCGGATAGCACAGATACGCAGTATTTT
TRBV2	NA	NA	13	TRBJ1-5	CASSTRADQPQHF	TGTGCCAGCAGCACCAGGGCGGATCAGCCCCAGCATTTT
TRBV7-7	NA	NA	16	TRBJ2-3	CASSLAGGSGTDTQYF	TGTGCCAGCAGCTTAGCCGGGGGATCCGGCACAGATACGCAGTATTTT
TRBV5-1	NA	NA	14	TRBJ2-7	CASSLADGRAEQYF	TGCGCCAGCAGCTTGGCCGACGGAAGGGCCGAGCAGTACTTC
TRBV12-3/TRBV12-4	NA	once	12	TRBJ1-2	CASSLGNYGYTF	TGTGCCAGCAGTTTAGGAAACTATGGCTACACCTTC
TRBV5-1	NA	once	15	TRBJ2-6	CASSLVLSGANVLTF	TGCGCCAGCAGCTTGGTCCTCTCTGGGGCCAACGTCCTGACTTTC
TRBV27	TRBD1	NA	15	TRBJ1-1	CASSKRDRMNTEAFF	TGTGCCAGCAGTAAAAGGGACAGAATGAACACTGAAGCTTTCTTT
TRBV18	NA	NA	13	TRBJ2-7	CASSPSVTYEQYF	TGTGCCAGCTCACCATCGGTAACCTACGAGCAGTACTTC
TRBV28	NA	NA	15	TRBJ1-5	CASTPGGSSYQPQHF	TGTGCCAGCACCCCGGGGGGGAGCAGCTATCAGCCCCAGCATTTT
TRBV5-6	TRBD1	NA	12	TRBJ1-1	CASSIDRGKAFF	TGTGCCAGCAGCATTGACAGGGGAAAGGCTTTCTTT
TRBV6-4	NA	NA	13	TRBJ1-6	CASSERTNSPLHF	TGTGCCAGCAGTGAACGTACCAATTCACCCCTCCACTTT
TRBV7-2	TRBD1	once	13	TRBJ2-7	CASSFGQGDEQYF	TGTGCCAGCAGCTTCGGACAGGGCGACGAGCAGTACTTC
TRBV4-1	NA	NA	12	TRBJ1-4	CASSQADEKLFF	TGCGCCAGCAGCCAAGCTGATGAAAAACTGTTTTTT
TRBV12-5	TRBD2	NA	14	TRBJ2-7	CASDGTSGAYEQYF	TGTGCTAGTGATGGGACTAGCGGGGCCTACGAGCAGTACTTC
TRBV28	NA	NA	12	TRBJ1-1	CASSQENTEAFF	TGTGCCAGCAGCCAGGAGAACACTGAAGCTTTCTTT
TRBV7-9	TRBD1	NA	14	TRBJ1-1	CASSSTGGGEEAFF	TGTGCCAGCAGCTCCACGGGAGGGGGCGAGGAAGCTTTCTTT
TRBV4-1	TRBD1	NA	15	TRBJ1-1	CASSQGTGRYTEAFF	TGCGCCAGCAGCCAAGGGACAGGACGGTACACTGAAGCTTTCTTT
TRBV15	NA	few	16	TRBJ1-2	CATSRPRPGGNYGYTF	TGTGCCACCAGCAGACCAAGACCCGGGGGCAACTATGGCTACACCTTC
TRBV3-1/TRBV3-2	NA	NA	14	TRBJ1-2	CASSRGLVSYGYTF	TGTGCCAGCAGTCGCGGACTCGTCAGCTATGGCTACACCTTC
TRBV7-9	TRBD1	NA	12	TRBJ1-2	CASSTGDYGYTF	TGTGCCAGCAGTACAGGGGACTATGGCTACACCTTC
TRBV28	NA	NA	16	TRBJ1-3	CASSPRQFFSRNTIYF	TGTGCCAGCAGTCCGAGACAGTTTTTTAGTAGAAACACCATATATTTT
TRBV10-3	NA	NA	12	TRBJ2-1	CAISEVPPMQFF	TGTGCCATCAGTGAGGTTCCACCAATGCAGTTCTTC
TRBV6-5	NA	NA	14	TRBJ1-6	CASRLGTENSPLHF	TGTGCCAGCAGACTCGGGACTGAGAATTCACCCCTCCACTTT
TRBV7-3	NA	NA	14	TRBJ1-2	CASSLETQNYGYTF	TGTGCCAGCAGCCTCGAGACTCAAAACTATGGCTACACCTTC
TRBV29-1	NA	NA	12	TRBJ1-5	CSGRPGNQPQHF	TGCAGCGGCCGGCCAGGAAATCAGCCCCAGCATTTT
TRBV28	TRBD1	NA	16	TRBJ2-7	CASSSPGQGTSYEQYF	TGTGCCAGCAGTTCCCCGGGACAGGGGACTTCCTACGAGCAGTACTTC
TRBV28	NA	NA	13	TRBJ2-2	CASQGANTGELFF	TGTGCCAGCCAGGGCGCGAACACCGGGGAGCTGTTTTTT
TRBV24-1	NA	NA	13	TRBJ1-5	CATSEGSNQPQHF	TGTGCCACCAGTGAAGGAAGCAATCAGCCCCAGCATTTT
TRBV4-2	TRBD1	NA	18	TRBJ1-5	CASSQVDRAQYGNQPQHF	TGTGCCAGCAGCCAAGTTGACAGGGCTCAATACGGCAATCAGCCCCAGCATTTT
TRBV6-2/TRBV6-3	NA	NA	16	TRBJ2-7	CASSSRDKGVTYEQYF	TGTGCCAGCAGTTCCAGGGACAAAGGGGTCACCTACGAGCAGTACTTC
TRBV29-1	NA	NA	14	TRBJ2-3	CSVDPPVSTDTQYF	TGCAGCGTTGACCCTCCGGTTAGCACAGATACGCAGTATTTT
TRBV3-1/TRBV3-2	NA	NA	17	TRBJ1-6	CASSQGDRPHYNSPLHF	TGTGCCAGCAGCCAAGGTGACAGGCCACACTATAATTCACCCCTCCACTTT
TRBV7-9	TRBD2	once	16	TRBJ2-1	CASSPRTSGPYNEQFF	TGTGCCAGCAGCCCCCGGACTAGCGGCCCATACAATGAGCAGTTCTTC
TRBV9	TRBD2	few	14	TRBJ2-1	CASSVGLANNEQFF	TGTGCCAGCAGCGTGGGACTAGCGAACAATGAGCAGTTCTTC
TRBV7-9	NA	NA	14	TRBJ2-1	CASSFSGEENEQFF	TGTGCCAGCAGCTTCTCGGGGGAAGAGAATGAGCAGTTCTTC
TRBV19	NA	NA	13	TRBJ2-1	CASSPPRANEQFF	TGTGCCAGTAGTCCCCCGAGGGCCAATGAGCAGTTCTTC
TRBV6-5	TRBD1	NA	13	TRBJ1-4	CASSYDRGEKLFF	TGTGCCAGCAGTTATGACAGGGGTGAAAAACTGTTTTTT
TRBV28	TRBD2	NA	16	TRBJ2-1	CASSLLSGGTYNEQFF	TGTGCCAGCAGTTTACTTTCGGGGGGAACCTACAATGAGCAGTTCTTC
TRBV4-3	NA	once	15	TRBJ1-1	CASSQSDNMNTEAFF	TGCGCCAGCAGCCAATCGGACAACATGAACACTGAAGCTTTCTTT
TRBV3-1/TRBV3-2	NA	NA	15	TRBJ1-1	CASSQRGARGTEAFF	TGTGCCAGCAGCCAACGGGGGGCGAGGGGCACTGAAGCTTTCTTT
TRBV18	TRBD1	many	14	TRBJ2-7	CASSPGTGVGEQYF	TGTGCCAGCTCACCTGGGACAGGGGTGGGCGAGCAGTACTTC
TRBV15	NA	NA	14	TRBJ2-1	CATSRDRRLDEQFF	TGTGCCACCAGCAGAGATCGCCGTCTCGATGAGCAGTTCTTC
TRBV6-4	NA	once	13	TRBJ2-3	CASSEGVRDTQYF	TGTGCCAGCAGTGAAGGAGTGAGAGATACGCAGTATTTT
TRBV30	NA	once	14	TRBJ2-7	CAWSGGAGKGEQYF	TGTGCCTGGAGTGGAGGGGCAGGGAAAGGCGAGCAGTACTTC
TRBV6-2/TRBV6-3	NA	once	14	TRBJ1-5	CASSLRQVNQPQHF	TGTGCCAGCAGTTTAAGGCAGGTCAATCAGCCCCAGCATTTT